This TCR beta chain was identified during a study of OX40 agonist ivuxolimab in advanced cancers. Study-level background: Among those enrolled, mean age was about 60 years (range about 23 to 79) and 70% to 85% were male. Partial responses occurred in Three dose-escalation patients, one with hepatocellular carcinoma and two with cutaneous melanoma.

Findings and limits, study-wide: Low levels of normalized T-cell clonal expansion also appeared in some nonresponders.

Clones were sequenced by immunoSEQ multiplex PCR, and TCRdb holds only the in-frame ones, with some missing. The profile covers some 22,000 clones, with over 60% appearing a single time and around 19% taken by the ten largest. A single count supports this clone. Its antigen is currently unknown. This receptor was taken from an adult with an advanced solid tumor such as melanoma, head and neck, liver or kidney cancer. The sequences come from CD4+ or CD8+ T cells sorted from blood, collected in a trial of the OX40 agonist ivuxolimab.

CDR3 residues: CASSVASGALQETQYF. Written as DNA, the CDR3 is TGTGCCAGCAGCGTAGCTAGCGGGGCCTTACAAGAGACCCAGTACTTC. The chain couples TRBV9 to TRBJ2-5; 9 nucleotides agree with TRBD2. The trim removed 0 bases at V and 2 bases at J, leaving 5 bases unmatched. The CDR3 extends over 16 amino acids. From germline, CDR1 is SGDLS and CDR2 YYNGEE.